This TCR beta chain was sequenced for a study of T-cell reconstitution after alpha-beta-depleted transplantation in children. Study-level results: Most T-cell counts and diversity one year after the transplant came from T cells that were newly produced. In some patients, recipient T cells and intrathymic progenitors surviving conditioning explained high day-60 diversity. At around two months after transplant, the alpha-beta T cells were reportedly derived from several hundred expanded clones that came from non-depleted graft cells.

Unmatched junction bases numbered 8, after V lost 5 bases and J lost 6 bases. This CDR3 comprises 14 residues. Germline assignment: CDR1 DFQATT and CDR2 SNEGSKA (reference sequence). TCRbeta library preparation incorporated unique molecular identifiers. TCRdb independently ran MiXCR on the PCR reads; one entry per CDR3 protein. The table has fewer than 700,000 distinct CDR3 sequences, over 10% seen once. On this clonotype: Its cognate antigen is unknown.

The chain carries TRBV20-1 and TRBJ2-2, with 8 bases fitting TRBD2. The sequence was obtained from a male patient between 5 and 17 years old who had a stem cell transplant for acute myeloid leukemia, so the T cells may come from the graft donor. Sequences were derived from PBMCs, mostly from graft donor cells, sampled 360 days after TCRalphabeta/CD19-depleted stem cell transplant. Here the CDR3 reads CSAAGREGAGELFF. The CDR3 region has the DNA TGCAGTGCTGCCGGGAGGGAAGGGGCCGGGGAGCTGTTTTTT.